The 13 T cell receptor beta chains below all came from one sample that was sequenced in a study of T cell changes during pregnancy in multiple sclerosis. Sequenced by immunoSEQ multiplex PCR; TCRdb stores in-frame clones only, minus some. The table lists approximately 49,000 clones, around 92% of them singletons. Specimen: CD4+ T cells from peripheral blood mononuclear cells, collected in the second trimester of pregnancy. Receptors originate from a female donor in good health, enrolled as a control in a pregnancy study.

This chain joins TRBV2 and TRBJ2-1; TRBD1 matches 11 bases. V trimming: 5 bases; J trimming: 8 bases; junction bases outside the gene matches: 2. The CDR3 consists of 13 residues. From germline, CDR1 is SNHLY and CDR2 FYNNEI. As DNA, the CDR3 is TGTGCCAGCAGTCGGACAGGGGGCGATGAGCAGTTCTTC. Amino acid sequence: CASSRTGGDEQFF.

CDR3 in DNA: TGTGCCATCAGTGAAGAACTTAGGGTCAGGGGTGGCTACACCTTC. It codes for CAISEELRVRGGYTF. This sequence joins TRBV10-3 and TRBJ1-2; TRBD1 might be the D (6 bases). The CDR3 spans 15 residues. V lost 3 bases and J lost 7, with 18 bases in between. Germline loops: CDR1 ENHRY, CDR2 SYGVKD.

The rearrangement joins TRBV10-3 to TRBJ1-1, with D tentatively TRBD1 (6 bases). The CDR3 totals 12 residues. Germline assignment: CDR1 ENHRY and CDR2 SYGVKD. V lost 1 base, J lost 8 bases, and 8 bases lay in between. CDR3 in amino acids: CAISEFTGEAFF. CDR3 nucleotide sequence: TGTGCCATCAGTGAGTTTACAGGGGAAGCTTTCTTT.

This clone appeared a few times. At the DNA level, this CDR3 is encoded by other sequences in the same sample as well. V gene TRBV5-1 combines with J gene TRBJ1-6; 8 nucleotides agree with TRBD1. Germline V gene lookup returns CDR1 SGHRS and CDR2 YFSETQ. V lost 1 base, J lost 7 bases, and 1 base stayed unmatched. CDR3 length: 14 residues. This CDR3 is CASSLTGGNSPLHF. The CDR3 nucleotides read TGCGCCAGCAGCTTGACAGGGGGGAATTCACCCCTCCACTTT.

The chain is built from TRBV18 and TRBJ2-2, with TRBD1 identical over 8 bases. J gave up 3 bases and V 3 bases, and 6 bases lay outside the gene matches. This CDR3 is built from 16 residues. CDR1 KGHSH and CDR2 LQKENI come from the germline V gene. CDR3 residues: CASSPPTGVDTGELFF. The CDR3, as DNA: TGTGCCAGCTCACCGCCGACAGGGGTTGACACCGGGGAGCTGTTTTTT.

This chain uses TRBV5-1 with TRBJ1-5; D is undetermined. The CDR3 runs to 15 residues. CDR1 and CDR2 from the germline V gene are SGHRS and YFSETQ. V was clipped by 2 bases and J by 0 bases, with 9 bases between them. In DNA form, the CDR3 reads TGCGCCAGCAGCTTTGGGAGTAATAGCAATCAGCCCCAGCATTTT. Translated: CASSFGSNSNQPQHF.

The chain uses TRBV5-1 and TRBJ1-4; TRBD1 matches at 8 bases. The CDR3 covers 16 residues. CDR1 is SGHRS and CDR2 is YFSETQ in the germline V gene. V lost 4 bases to trimming and J lost 8 bases; unmatched junction nucleotides: 13. CDR3 protein: CASSPSTGAGIEKLFF. The CDR3 coding sequence is TGCGCCAGCAGCCCTTCGACAGGGGCGGGTATCGAAAAACTGTTTTTT.

The chain joins TRBV10-3 to TRBJ2-6, with a tentative D call TRBD2 (5 bases). Germline values: CDR1 ENHRY, CDR2 SYGVKD. The CDR3 sequence is 15 residues long. With 3 bases removed from V and 2 bases from J, the gap between germline ends came to 8 bases. The CDR3 is CAISEFSAGANVLTF. CDR3 nucleotides: TGTGCCATCAGTGAATTTAGCGCTGGGGCCAACGTCCTGACTTTC.

The chain links TRBV27 to TRBJ2-1, with TRBD2 as a possible D gene (7 bases). Germline V gene lookup returns CDR1 MNHEY and CDR2 SMNVEV (reference sequence). This CDR3 is built from 15 residues. Trimming removed 8 bases at V and 6 bases at J, with 20 bases between. The CDR3 loop reads CASGWVGGRGNEQFF. The DNA of the CDR3 is TGTGCCAGCGGATGGGTGGGGGGGCGAGGCAATGAGCAGTTCTTC.

There are a few counts of this clone. V is TRBV27 and J is TRBJ2-7, with 9 nucleotides matching TRBD2. Trimming at V came to 3 bases and at J to 5 bases, leaving 11 bases not matched to a gene. The CDR3 covers 16 residues. Germline CDR1 MNHEY, CDR2 SMNVEV (reference sequence). The CDR3 loop reads CASSFDGSGSLNEQYF. In DNA, the CDR3 is TGTGCCAGCAGTTTTGACGGTAGCGGGAGTCTCAACGAGCAGTACTTC.

This clone has only a few counts. V is TRBV2 and J is TRBJ1-1, with D unclear. This CDR3 is built from 15 residues. The germline V gene has CDR1 SNHLY and CDR2 FYNNEI. Trimming stripped 2 bases from V and 5 bases from J, with 15 bases between. Here the CDR3 reads CASSELGKGGTEAFF. The CDR3 DNA is TGTGCCAGCAGTGAACTAGGGAAGGGAGGAACTGAAGCTTTCTTT.

The CDR3 loop is CASSSPGTSGDTQYF. CDR3 DNA: TGTGCCAGCAGTTCCCCGGGGACTAGCGGGGATACGCAGTATTTT. The chain joins TRBV6-6 to TRBJ2-3; 12 nucleotides agree with TRBD2. This CDR3 comprises 15 residues. Germline assignment: CDR1 MNHNY and CDR2 SVGAGI (reference sequence). Trimming cost V 4 bases and J 6 bases; bases outside gene matches: 5.

The rearrangement links TRBV18 to TRBJ1-1; D ambiguous. The CDR3 covers 14 residues. In germline, CDR1 is KGHSH, CDR2 LQKENI. The V and J ends lost 3 bases and 10 bases respectively, with 18 bases between them. In DNA form, the CDR3 reads TGTGCCAGCTCACCCGACCTCTCGGCGGCTGGAGCTTTCTTT. As protein: CASSPDLSAAGAFF. Based on the CDR3 plus reference TRBV18 and TRBJ1-1, the full variable domain is NAGVMQNPRHLVRRRGQEARLRCSPMKGHSHVYWYRQLPEEGLKFMVYLQKENIIDESGMPKERFSAEFPKEGPSILRIQQVVRGDSAAYFCASSPDLSAAGAFFGQGTRLTVV.